This TCR beta chain was captured in a study of CD8+CD57+ T cells in acquired aplastic anemia. Across the whole study: The average for DNA from sorted CD4+ and CD8+ cells was 3.2 ug. The study's findings and limits: Shared by patients and controls, 25 to 35 CD8+ CDR3s were abundant in patients.

This clonotype was recorded many times. Its antigen is not known. Researchers used genomic DNA as the template to profile TCR beta VDJ and CDR3. TCRdb recomputed calls from the reads with MiXCR, one row per CDR3 protein. Of 150,000 to 180,000 distinct CDR3 sequences in the sample, over 50% are singletons; the top ten hold about 12%. CD8+CD57+ cell expansion, shown by flow cytometry, had occurred in the patients selected for sequencing. The J segment lost 9 bases and the V segment lost 3 bases, leaving 8 bases of the junction unmatched. Germline V gene lookup returns CDR1 SGHVS and CDR2 FQNEAQ. The CDR3 totals 14 residues.

The genes are TRBV7-8 and TRBJ2-1, with TRBD2 identical over 7 bases. Sequenced input: sorted CD4+, CD8+, or CD8+CD57+ T cells (not recorded which) from PBMCs. This TCR was sampled from a human donor with aplastic anemia. The CDR3 DNA reads as TGTGCCAGCAGCTTGGGGGGGGGAGGAGGTGAGCAGTTCTTC. Its translation: CASSLGGGGGEQFF.